The TCR beta chain under discussion was sequenced for a study of blood T cell repertoires in COVID-19. Generated by immunoSEQ multiplex PCR, the TCRdb table keeps only in-frame clones and is missing some. The sample carries 150,000 to 200,000 clones, approximately 88% recorded once. Sequenced input: PBMCs or T cells enriched from blood (not recorded which). This TCR derives from a man between 70 and 80 years old who had been exposed to COVID-19.

For the CDR3, the DNA is TGTGCCAGCAGTGAAGCCGGGACAGGCTCCTACAATGAGCAGTTCTTC. It is translated as CASSEAGTGSYNEQFF. The chain uses TRBV6-1 and TRBJ2-1; 8 nucleotides line up with TRBD1. The CDR3 totals 16 residues. Trimming cost V 0 bases and J 0 bases; bases outside gene matches: 1. Germline loops: CDR1 MNHNS, CDR2 SASEGT.